This passage covers 18 T cell receptor beta chains from one sample sequenced in a study of T-cell reconstitution after alpha-beta-depleted transplantation in children. TCRbeta library construction was performed incorporating unique molecular identifiers. TCRdb recomputed calls from the PCR reads with MiXCR, one row per CDR3 protein. Of hundreds of thousands of distinct CDR3 sequences in the sample, roughly 15% were seen once. The source material was PBMCs, mostly from graft donor cells, sampled 360 days after TCRalphabeta/CD19-depleted stem cell transplant. The origin of the receptors is a male patient between 5 and 17 years old who had a stem cell transplant for acute lymphoblastic leukemia, so the T cells may come from the graft donor.

The genes are TRBV12-3 or TRBV12-4 and TRBJ2-2; possibly TRBD1 or TRBD2 for D (5 bases each). The CDR3 has 15 residues. The V gene lost 6 bases and the J gene lost 6 bases, with 17 bases spanning the gap. As DNA, the CDR3 is TGTGCCAGCAGATTATCCGGGACCCTTTCCGGGGAGCTGTTTTTT. Translation gives CASRLSGTLSGELFF.

There are a few counts of this clonotype. This chain links TRBV12-2 with TRBJ1-1; TRBD1, the table's D call, was not compared with the DNA. TRBV12-2 constitutes a pseudogene. The CDR3 consists of 17 residues. CDR3 protein: CASRSPPIQDHNTEAFF. The CDR3 coding sequence is TGTGCAAGTCGCTCCCCCCCAATTCAGGACCACAACACTGAAGCTTTCTTT.

The V and J genes are TRBV20-1 and TRBJ1-1; no definite D call. V lost 6 bases and J lost 0, with 11 bases in between. The CDR3 loop spans 13 amino acids. Per the germline V gene, CDR1 is DFQATT and CDR2 is SNEGSKA (reference sequence). The CDR3 DNA sequence: TGCAGTGCCCTTAGAAGGATGAACACTGAAGCTTTCTTT. Its protein is CSALRRMNTEAFF.

In this sample, this clonotype turned up a few times. The chain combines TRBV10-3 with TRBJ2-7; D ambiguous. The germline V and J ends were trimmed by 6 bases and 5 bases, with 14 bases remaining between them. This CDR3 is 13 amino acids long. Germline V gives CDR1 ENHRY, CDR2 SYGVKD. The DNA for the CDR3 is TGTGCCATCAGCCCTGCAAACATGGACGAGCAGTACTTC. Protein product: CAISPANMDEQYF.

Many counts were recorded for this clonotype. J is TRBJ2-1 and V is TRBV12-3 or TRBV12-4, with 7 bases identical to TRBD1. The CDR3 sequence is 16 residues long. V shed 1 base, J shed 8 bases, and the junction held 11 bases outside the gene matches. The CDR3: CASSLGFHRQGHEQFF. The CDR3 DNA sequence: TGTGCCAGCAGTTTAGGTTTTCACAGACAGGGCCATGAGCAGTTCTTC.

The sample holds many counts of this clonotype. The V gene is TRBV11-2, the J gene TRBJ1-1; no clear D gene. In germline, CDR1 is SGHAT, CDR2 FQNNGV. Deletions cut 5 bases from V and 7 bases from J, with 14 bases between. The CDR3 is 13 residues long. The CDR3 loop is CASSPRGQDEAFF. For the CDR3, the DNA is TGTGCCAGCAGCCCCCGCGGGCAGGATGAAGCTTTCTTT.

This clonotype was seen more than once but under ten times. This chain joins TRBV7-6 and TRBJ2-2; 8 bases fit TRBD1. V shed 5 bases, J shed 4 bases, and the junction held 6 bases outside the gene matches. This CDR3 spans 15 amino acids. Germline V gives CDR1 SGHVS, CDR2 FNYEAQ. The CDR3: CASSGDRRTTGELFF. The CDR3, as DNA: TGTGCCAGCAGCGGGGACAGGAGGACCACCGGGGAGCTGTTTTTT.

This chain links TRBV21-1 with TRBJ2-7; the table's D call, TRBD1, was not checked against the DNA. TRBV21-1 is assigned pseudogene status. The CDR3 is 15 residues long. The CDR3 DNA follows: TGTGCCAGCAGCAAAGGGACAGGGGGCCCCTACGAGCAGTACTTC. Amino acids: CASSKGTGGPYEQYF.

The rearrangement joins TRBV7-8 to TRBJ1-5, with a weak D call TRBD1 (5 bases). This CDR3 spans 18 amino acids. The germline V gene has CDR1 SGHVS and CDR2 FQNEAQ. The ends were cut back, 3 bases at V and 1 base at J, with 19 bases in the middle. The CDR3 loop reads CASSFGIGARLSNQPQHF. The CDR3 DNA reads TGTGCCAGCAGCTTCGGGATAGGGGCCCGTCTAAGCAATCAGCCCCAGCATTTT.

This clonotype was counted only a few times. The genes are TRBV7-2 and TRBJ2-2; perhaps D is TRBD1 or TRBD2 (5 bases each). CDR1 and CDR2 from the germline V gene are SGHTA and FQGNSA. This CDR3 is 14 amino acids long. V was pared by 2 bases and J by 4 bases, with 8 bases between. The CDR3 loop is CASSLKGPTGELFF. Written as DNA, the CDR3 is TGTGCCAGCAGCTTAAAGGGACCCACCGGGGAGCTGTTTTTT.

This clonotype was picked up many times. This chain joins TRBV27 and TRBJ2-7; D is tentatively TRBD1 or TRBD2 (6 bases each). The V and J ends lost 3 bases and 2 bases respectively, with 23 bases between them. The CDR3 is made up of 18 amino acids. Germline CDR1 reads MNHEY; CDR2 reads SMNVEV (reference sequence). CDR3 region: CASSFGRQSQRGAYEQYF. CDR3 bases: TGTGCCAGCAGTTTTGGGCGACAGTCCCAGAGGGGGGCCTACGAGCAGTACTTC.

This clonotype was counted ten times or more. A read error may account for a junction end that differs from germline. The chain links TRBV5-1 to TRBJ2-3; no reliable D call. This CDR3 spans 11 amino acids. Germline values: CDR1 SGHRS, CDR2 YFSETQ. The CDR3: CASSLADTQYF. For the CDR3, the DNA is TGTGCCAGCAGCTTAGCAGATACGCAGTATTTT.

The chain is built from TRBV29-1 and TRBJ1-1, with D unresolved. Between the trimmed V and J ends, which lost 7 bases and 0 bases, there was a span of 12 bases. Germline V gene data show CDR1 as SQVTM and CDR2 as ANQGSEA. This CDR3 contains 13 residues. The CDR3 nucleotides read TGCAGCGGGAGCCGGCAGTTGAACACTGAAGCTTTCTTT. This sequence encodes CSGSRQLNTEAFF.

This clonotype was counted between two and nine times. This chain links TRBV24-1 with TRBJ1-2; TRBD1 matches 8 bases. The germline gives CDR1 KGHDR, CDR2 SFDVKD. The CDR3 consists of 13 residues. Trimming cost V 3 bases and J 7 bases; bases outside gene matches: 3. As DNA, the CDR3 is TGTGCCACCAGTGATGGACAGGGTCGTGGCTACACCTTC. As protein: CATSDGQGRGYTF.

This clonotype was seen many times. The chain uses TRBV29-1 and TRBJ1-2; 12 nucleotides line up with TRBD1. J lost 8 bases, V lost 7 bases, and 8 bases had no gene match. The CDR3 is 13 residues long. Germline V gives CDR1 SQVTM, CDR2 ANQGSEA. The CDR3 nucleotides are TGCAGCGCCCAGGGACAGGGGGCGCGAGGCTACACCTTC. Its translation is CSAQGQGARGYTF.

This clonotype was counted a few times. The chain carries TRBV12-3 or TRBV12-4 and TRBJ2-3, with D perhaps TRBD1 (5 bases). This CDR3 is built from 14 residues. Trimming took off 1 base at V and 7 bases at J, with 12 bases between the two ends. CDR3 sequence: CASSLGGPQNTQYF. CDR3 coding DNA: TGTGCCAGCAGTTTAGGGGGCCCTCAAAATACGCAGTATTTT.

V and J are TRBV10-3 and TRBJ2-2; no clear D. There are 15 residues in the CDR3. V lost 4 bases and J lost 7, with 16 bases in between. In germline, CDR1 is ENHRY, CDR2 SYGVKD. The chain's CDR3 is CAISVGLEENGELFF. DNA of the CDR3: TGTGCCATCAGTGTCGGGCTAGAAGAGAACGGGGAGCTGTTTTTT.

This clonotype was found a few times. The V gene is TRBV6-5, the J gene TRBJ2-7; 9 bases map to TRBD1. The trim removed 0 bases at V and 0 bases at J, leaving 12 bases unmatched. Germline lookup yields CDR1 MNHEY and CDR2 SVGAGI. This CDR3 is built from 19 residues. The CDR3: CASSYSIPYRGPVSYEQYF. CDR3 DNA: TGTGCCAGCAGTTACTCTATTCCCTACAGGGGGCCCGTCTCCTACGAGCAGTACTTC.